The 24 T cell receptor beta chains below come from one sample, sequenced in a study of T cell responses to AZD1222 COVID-19 vaccine. Profiled with immunoSEQ multiplex PCR; TCRdb holds only in-frame clones, not every one. In the table there are around 140,000 clones, around nine tenths of which are singletons. The sample in question was peripheral blood, obtained on day 0 of AZD1222 vaccination. These receptors were collected from an adult in good health.

The genes are TRBV3-1 (or the pseudogene TRBV3-2) and TRBJ1-4, with unresolved D. V lost 1 base, J lost 8 bases, and 8 bases lay in between. Germline V gene sequence: CDR1 LGHDT, CDR2 YNNKEL (reference sequence). The CDR3 loop spans 13 amino acids. CDR3 sequence (DNA): TGTGCCAGCAGCCAAGCTGAAGGCGAAAAACTGTTTTTT. Translated: CASSQAEGEKLFF.

V and J are TRBV6-5 and TRBJ1-2; 8 positions agree with TRBD1. With 7 bases clipped from V and 2 bases from J, the junction kept 9 bases outside the gene matches. CDR1 is MNHEY and CDR2 is SVGAGI in the germline V gene. The CDR3 length is 15 residues. The CDR3 protein is CASMPGGGSNYGYTF. CDR3 in DNA: TGTGCCAGCATGCCAGGGGGCGGATCAAACTATGGCTACACCTTC.

The chain employs TRBV25-1 and TRBJ2-2; weak D call: TRBD2 (5 bases). Trimming took off 1 base at V and 4 bases at J, with 10 bases between the two ends. CDR3 length: 15 amino acids. CDR1 is MGHDK and CDR2 is SYGVNS in the germline V gene. CDR3 coding DNA: TGTGCCAGCAGTGAATCTAGCTTAGGCACCGGGGAGCTGTTTTTT. Translation gives CASSESSLGTGELFF.

This chain connects TRBV7-2 to TRBJ2-7, with 8 bases aligning to TRBD1. CDR3 size: 15 residues. The trim removed 4 bases at V and 3 bases at J, leaving 8 bases unmatched. CDR1 and CDR2 (germline): SGHTA, FQGNSA. CDR3 DNA: TGTGCCAGCAGCTGGGGCGAGGACAGGGACTACGAGCAGTACTTC. Translation gives CASSWGEDRDYEQYF.

The rearrangement links TRBV7-9 to TRBJ1-1; D gene unclear. Germline CDR1 reads SEHNR; CDR2 reads FQNEAQ (reference sequence). This CDR3 is built from 15 residues. The V gene lost 5 bases and the J gene lost 5 bases, with 18 bases spanning the gap. Here the CDR3 DNA reads TGTGCCAGCAGCCCAAGTTCGGGGATAAGAACTGAAGCTTTCTTT. It encodes CASSPSSGIRTEAFF. Full variable domain (remainder filled in from reference TRBV7-9 and TRBJ1-1): DTGVSQNPRHKITKRGQNVTFRCDPISEHNRLYWYRQTLGQGPEFLTYFQNEAQLEKSRLLSDRFSAERPKGSFSTLEIQRTEQGDSAMYLCASSPSSGIRTEAFFGQGTRLTVV.

The gene calls are TRBV5-5 and TRBJ1-1; D may be TRBD1 (6 bases). Trimming took off 4 bases at V and 1 base at J, with 14 bases between the two ends. Germline CDR1 SGHKS, CDR2 YYEKEE (reference sequence). This CDR3 is 15 amino acids long. The DNA of the CDR3 is TGTGCCAGCAGCCTAAGTACAGGGTCGAACACTGAAGCTTTCTTT. Translation gives CASSLSTGSNTEAFF.

This clone was observed a handful of times. The chain is built from TRBV30 and TRBJ1-2; D is possibly TRBD1 (5 bases). This CDR3 comprises 12 residues. V lost 3 bases, J lost 4 bases, and 9 bases lay in between. CDR1 and CDR2 from the germline V gene are GTSNPN and SVGIG (reference sequence). The DNA for the CDR3 is TGTGCCTGGAGCGGGGCGAGCTATGGCTACACCTTC. Protein product: CAWSGASYGYTF.

V and J are TRBV18 and TRBJ1-6; D remains ambiguous. Trimming shortened V by 0 bases and J by 7 bases, and 10 bases separated the two germline ends. This CDR3 contains 15 residues. Germline V gives CDR1 KGHSH, CDR2 LQKENI. CDR3 residues: CASSPPGGRNSPLHF. The DNA for the CDR3 is TGTGCCAGCTCACCACCGGGAGGAAGAAATTCACCCCTCCACTTT.

This chain connects TRBV12-3 or TRBV12-4 to TRBJ1-2; no clear D gene. This CDR3 is 12 amino acids long. The CDR3 DNA is TGTGTGACATCGTCCGCAGACTATGGCTACACCTTC. It encodes CVTSSADYGYTF.

The CDR3 nucleotides read TGTGCCAGCAGTTCCACTTGGACAGGGTATGGCTACACCTTC. Translating it yields CASSSTWTGYGYTF. The V call is TRBV6-2 or TRBV6-3, the J call TRBJ1-2; 8 nucleotides align to TRBD1. Germline V lookup: CDR1 MNHEY, CDR2 SVGEGT. V shed 4 bases and J 5 bases; nucleotides not matched to a gene: 6. The CDR3 sequence is 14 residues long.

The chain couples TRBV6-5 to TRBJ2-5; D remains unclear. Trimming removed 5 bases from V and 4 bases from J, with 11 bases in between. Germline V lookup: CDR1 MNHEY, CDR2 SVGAGI. There are 13 residues in the CDR3. The CDR3 sequence is CASSIFWGETQYF. In nucleotides, the CDR3 is TGTGCCAGCAGTATTTTCTGGGGAGAGACCCAGTACTTC.

J is TRBJ2-5 and V is TRBV5-1; 12 bases agree with TRBD2. Germline lookup yields CDR1 SGHRS and CDR2 YFSETQ. The trim removed 0 bases at V and 0 bases at J, leaving 6 bases unmatched. The CDR3 runs 18 residues. Written as DNA, the CDR3 is TGCGCCAGCAGCTTGGTGACTAGCGGGGGAACCTACCAAGAGACCCAGTACTTC. Amino acids: CASSLVTSGGTYQETQYF.

V gene TRBV19 combines with J gene TRBJ2-3; 7 nucleotides line up with TRBD2. The CDR3 is made up of 14 amino acids. V gave up 5 bases and J gave up 1 base; unmatched junction bases: 3. In germline, CDR1 is LNHDA, CDR2 SQIVND (reference sequence). The CDR3 DNA is TGTGCCAGTAGTGACCGGGGGGGCACAGATACGCAGTATTTT. It specifies CASSDRGGTDTQYF.

The V gene is TRBV11-2, the J gene TRBJ1-2; perhaps TRBD1 as D (6 bases). The V gene lost 5 bases and the J gene lost 2 bases, with 15 bases spanning the gap. There are 15 residues in the CDR3. CDR1 and CDR2 (germline): SGHAT, FQNNGV. CDR3 amino acids: CASSDWPRGNYGYTF. The CDR3 DNA sequence: TGTGCCAGCAGCGACTGGCCCAGGGGAAACTATGGCTACACCTTC.

The chain couples TRBV5-6 to TRBJ1-2; D may be TRBD1 (6 bases). Germline CDR1 SGHDT, CDR2 YYEEEE. The CDR3 is 14 amino acids. The germline V and J ends were trimmed by 3 bases and 2 bases, with 11 bases remaining between them. The CDR3 sequence is CASSWGQGNYGYTF. CDR3 coding DNA: TGTGCCAGCAGCTGGGGTCAGGGGAACTATGGCTACACCTTC.

V is TRBV7-3 and J is TRBJ2-5; 9 positions match TRBD1. The CDR3 sequence is 16 residues long. Germline V gene data show CDR1 as SGHTA and CDR2 as FQGTGA. Trimming cost V 2 bases and J 1 base; bases outside gene matches: 5. The CDR3 nucleotides read TGTGCCAGCAGCTTAGGGGACAGGGCTTCCCAAGAGACCCAGTACTTC. It codes for CASSLGDRASQETQYF.

The J gene is TRBJ2-7, the V gene TRBV30; 7 bases are a match to TRBD2. CDR3 length: 15 residues. Germline CDR1 and CDR2: GTSNPN and SVGIG (reference sequence). V lost 0 bases to trimming and J lost 0 bases; unmatched junction nucleotides: 5. CDR3 sequence (DNA): TGTGCCTGGAGTGTCATGCTAGCGGCCTCCTACGAGCAGTACTTC. Its protein product is CAWSVMLAASYEQYF.

V and J are TRBV24-1 and TRBJ1-1; 8 nucleotides align to TRBD1. The CDR3 contains 17 residues. With 7 bases clipped from V and 4 bases from J, the junction kept 16 bases outside the gene matches. Germline CDR1 KGHDR, CDR2 SFDVKD. This CDR3 reads CATRPHERQGRGTEAFF. CDR3 nucleotides: TGTGCCACCAGACCACACGAAAGACAGGGGAGGGGCACTGAAGCTTTCTTT.

As regards this clone: A read error may produce the germline difference seen at one junction end. The DNA for the CDR3 is TGTGCCAGCAGCTTTAAAACCCACCTCTTC. Its protein is CASSFKTHLF. The rearrangement links TRBV7-9 to TRBJ1-2; D is unresolved. The CDR3 extends over 10 amino acids. Germline loops: CDR1 SEHNR, CDR2 FQNEAQ (reference sequence).

The chain joins TRBV7-8 to TRBJ1-3; D unresolved. The length of the CDR3 is 16 residues. With 1 base removed from V and 0 bases from J, the gap between germline ends came to 10 bases. CDR1 and CDR2 (germline): SGHVS, FQNEAQ. As DNA, the CDR3 is TGTGCCAGCAGCTTAGGACCGGCGTTCTCTGGAAACACCATATATTTT. It is translated as CASSLGPAFSGNTIYF.

There are a few counts of this clone. The chain has TRBV7-2 and TRBJ1-2; TRBD1 is a possible D gene (6 bases). Deletions cut 5 bases from V and 2 bases from J, with 21 bases between. Germline CDR1 reads SGHTA; CDR2 reads FQGNSA. This CDR3 spans 17 amino acids. The CDR3 DNA reads TGTGCCAGCAGCCCTCCGGGACAAGGGCCCGGGAACTATGGCTACACCTTC. It yields the protein CASSPPGQGPGNYGYTF.

This rearrangement joins TRBV13 to TRBJ2-5, with 8 bases aligning to TRBD2. Germline CDR1 reads PRHDT; CDR2 reads FYEKMQ (reference sequence). The CDR3 covers 15 residues. Trimming removed 3 bases from V and 1 base from J; junction bases left unmatched: 4. CDR3 sequence (DNA): TGTGCCAGCAGCTTTGCGGGGGGCCGCCAAGAGACCCAGTACTTC. As protein: CASSFAGGRQETQYF.

This rearrangement joins TRBV4-1 to TRBJ1-3, with no clear D. CDR1 and CDR2 (germline): MGHRA, YSYEKL. Trimming removed 5 bases at V and 0 bases at J, with 11 bases between. There are 15 residues in the CDR3. CDR3 sequence: CASSNPMLSGNTIYF. The CDR3 bases are TGCGCCAGCAGCAACCCCATGCTCTCTGGAAACACCATATATTTT.

DNA for the CDR3: TGTGCCACCGGGGGACTGAGCTCCTATAATTCACCCCTCCACTTT. Amino acids: CATGGLSSYNSPLHF. V gene TRBV19 combines with J gene TRBJ1-6, with a possible D match to TRBD1 (5 bases). The germline V gene encodes CDR1 LNHDA and CDR2 SQIVND (reference sequence). V lost 10 bases and J 0 bases, leaving 13 bases between the germline ends. The CDR3 runs to 15 residues.